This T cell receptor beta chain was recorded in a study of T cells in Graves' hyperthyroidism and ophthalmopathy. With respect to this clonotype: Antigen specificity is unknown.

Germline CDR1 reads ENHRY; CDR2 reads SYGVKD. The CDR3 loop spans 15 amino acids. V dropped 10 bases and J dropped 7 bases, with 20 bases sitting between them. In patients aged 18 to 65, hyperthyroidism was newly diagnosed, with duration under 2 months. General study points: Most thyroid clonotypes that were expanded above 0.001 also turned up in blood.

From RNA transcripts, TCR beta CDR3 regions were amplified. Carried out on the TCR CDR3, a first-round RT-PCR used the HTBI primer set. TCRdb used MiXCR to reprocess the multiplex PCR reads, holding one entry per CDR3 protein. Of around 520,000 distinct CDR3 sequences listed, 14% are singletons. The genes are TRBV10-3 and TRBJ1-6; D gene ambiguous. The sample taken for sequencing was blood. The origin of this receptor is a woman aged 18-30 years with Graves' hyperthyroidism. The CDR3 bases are TGTGCCACCGTCGGATCGATCAGACTAAATTCACCCCTCCACTTT. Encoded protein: CATVGSIRLNSPLHF.